The source of this TCR beta chain is a study of response to subunit inactivated influenza vaccine. The study's findings and limits: Authors suggested each seasonal flu vaccination may recruit only limited numbers of new T cells.

The CDR3 runs 13 residues. Trimming took 0 bases from V and 9 from J, leaving 12 bases between them. From germline, CDR1 is SGHDT and CDR2 YYEEEE. From the RT-PCR reads, TCRdb called clonotypes with MiXCR, one entry per CDR3 protein. The repertoire holds around 490,000 distinct CDR3 sequences, 7.5% to 8.5% seen once, with over 10% in the top ten. Turning to this clonotype: The antigen remains undetermined.

The sequence was collected from a man aged 45 to 75 who received an inactivated influenza vaccine. This specimen was PBMCs from blood, taken about 24 months after vaccination. The V and J genes are TRBV5-6 and TRBJ2-5, with D possibly being TRBD1 or TRBD2 (5 bases each). The CDR3 reads CASSLAGTEPQYF. In nucleotides, the CDR3 is TGTGCCAGCAGCTTGGCCGGGACGGAGCCCCAGTACTTC.